These T cell receptor beta chains were read from a single sample in a study of vaccination effects on CD4 cells after COVID-19. Data came from immunoSEQ multiplex PCR; TCRdb stores just in-frame clones and leaves some out. The profile shows about 26,000 clones, more than 75% of them singletons. These receptors lack a known antigen. The source was CD4+ T cells from PBMCs cultured with HCoV-NL63 spike peptides, collected before COVID-19 vaccination. These receptors all come from a human donor who had a prior SARS-CoV-2 infection. The CDR3 runs from the conserved cysteine through the conserved F or W. A D gene is named only where the DNA matches it firmly. Some rows mark clone size as missing; the rest say once, few, many or name a class of expanded clone.

clone_size j_call d_call v_call cdr3_nt cdr3_aa
few TRBJ2-1 TRBD2 TRBV9 TGTGCCAGCAGCGTAAGAGCGGGAGTGTACAATGAGCAGTTCTTC CASSVRAGVYNEQFF
NA TRBJ1-6 NA TRBV5-4 TGTGCCAGCAGCTTGGAAAGGGGGTGGTCACCCCTCCACTTT CASSLERGWSPLHF
NA TRBJ1-2 NA TRBV18 TGTGCCAGCTTGCAGGGGCGGACTTATGGCTACACCTTC CASLQGRTYGYTF
NA TRBJ2-7 NA TRBV7-2 TGTGCCAGCAGCTCCAGGGGCTACGAGCAGTACTTC CASSSRGYEQYF
NA TRBJ2-5 TRBD2 TRBV25-1 TGTGCCAGCAGTGAACTGGGGGGGAAAGAGACCCAGTACTTC CASSELGGKETQYF
NA TRBJ2-2 TRBD2 TRBV11-3 TGTGCCAGCAGCAAGACTAGCGGGAGTTTTACCGGGGAGCTGTTTTTT CASSKTSGSFTGELFF
NA TRBJ1-1 NA TRBV5-1 TGCGCCAGCAGCTTGTTGCAGGGGACGAACACTGAAGCTTTCTTT CASSLLQGTNTEAFF
once TRBJ2-3 NA TRBV7-2 TGTGCCAGCAGCTTACCCGGAACAGATACGCAGTATTTT CASSLPGTDTQYF
NA TRBJ1-2 NA TRBV2 TGTGCCAGCAGTGACCCGACCGGGACACCCTATGGCTACACCTTC CASSDPTGTPYGYTF
NA TRBJ1-1 NA TRBV13 TGTGCCAGCAGCCCACCGCCGGGGAACACTGAAGCTTTCTTT CASSPPPGNTEAFF
NA TRBJ2-2 NA TRBV18 TGTGCCAGCTCACCCGTTGCTTTGGTCGCCGGGGAGCTGTTTTTT CASSPVALVAGELFF
NA TRBJ1-2 NA TRBV6-5 TGTGCCAGTTATAGATCTGGCTACACCTTC CASYRSGYTF
NA TRBJ2-7 NA TRBV29-1 TGCAGCGTTGTCTTTTCTGGGCCTAGGCTTTACCAGCGGCAGTACTTC CSVVFSGPRLYQRQYF
NA TRBJ1-2 NA TRBV27 TGTGCCAGCAGTTTAGTGTCGGGAGATGGCTACACCTTC CASSLVSGDGYTF
NA TRBJ1-1 NA TRBV5-1 TGCGCCAGCAGCTTTGCTGGATGGGGGGCTGAAGCTTTCTTT CASSFAGWGAEAFF
NA TRBJ1-2 TRBD1 TRBV19 TGTGCCAGTAGTAAGTCCGGGACAGGATATGGCTACACCTTC CASSKSGTGYGYTF
NA TRBJ2-7 NA TRBV5-4 TGTGCCAGCAGCCCGAGGGACGGGAGATTCGGCGAGCAGTACTTC CASSPRDGRFGEQYF
NA TRBJ2-1 NA TRBV14 TGTGCCAGCAGCCATACGGGGTACAATGAGCAGTTCTTC CASSHTGYNEQFF
NA TRBJ1-4 NA TRBV24-1 TGTGCCACCAGTGATTTGCGAAATGAAAAACTGTTTTTT CATSDLRNEKLFF
NA TRBJ2-4 NA TRBV19 TGTGCCAGTAGTATGGGGGATTGGGCCGTAGCCAAAAACATTCAGTACTTC CASSMGDWAVAKNIQYF
NA TRBJ1-1 NA TRBV30 TGTGCCTGGAATGGCTACACTGGCGGCACTGAAGCTTTCTTT CAWNGYTGGTEAFF
NA TRBJ1-4 NA TRBV6-1 TGTGCCAGCAGTGAGCTACCGGGATCGACTAATGAAAAACTGTTTTTT CASSELPGSTNEKLFF
NA TRBJ1-1 NA TRBV5-1 TGCGCCAGCAGCTTGGAAAGGGCAAACACTGAAGCTTTCTTT CASSLERANTEAFF
NA TRBJ2-7 TRBD1 TRBV27 TGTGCCAGCAGTTTATCGTACAGGGGTCCCTACGAGCAGTACTTC CASSLSYRGPYEQYF
NA TRBJ2-5 NA TRBV6-2/TRBV6-3 TGTGCCAGCAGTTACTCGACTCCCCTAGCCCTTCGTCAAGAGACCCAGTACTTC CASSYSTPLALRQETQYF
NA TRBJ1-5 NA TRBV7-8 TGTGCCAGCAGCTTAGTATGGGGCAATCAGCCCCAGCATTTT CASSLVWGNQPQHF
NA TRBJ2-1 TRBD2 TRBV7-2 TGTGCCAGCAGCCTTCAAGCGGGAGGGCCACGCAATGAGCAGTTCTTC CASSLQAGGPRNEQFF
once TRBJ2-5 NA TRBV18 TGTGCCAGCTCACCCGGAGAGACCCAGTACTTC CASSPGETQYF
NA TRBJ2-3 NA TRBV6-5 TGTGCCAGCAGTTATGTCGTGGGCACAGATACGCAGTATTTT CASSYVVGTDTQYF
NA TRBJ2-3 TRBD2 TRBV5-1 TGCGCCAGCAGCTTGGGGGGGACTAGAGGCACAGATACGCAGTATTTT CASSLGGTRGTDTQYF
NA TRBJ2-6 TRBD1 TRBV18 TGTGCCAGCTCACCCAAAAGAAGAGACGGGACAGTCAGCTCTGGGGCCAACGTCCTGACTTTC CASSPKRRDGTVSSGANVLTF
NA TRBJ1-6 NA TRBV5-4 TGTGCCAGCAGCCCCGGGCAAGGTTCACCCCTCCACTTT CASSPGQGSPLHF
NA TRBJ1-2 NA TRBV12-3/TRBV12-4 TGTGCCAGCAGTGTGGGGAGGGGCTATGGCTACACCTTC CASSVGRGYGYTF
once TRBJ2-1 NA TRBV11-2 TGTGCCAGCAGCTTAATGACAGAGTACAATGAGCAGTTCTTC CASSLMTEYNEQFF
NA TRBJ2-7 NA TRBV7-6 TGTGCCAGCAGCCTTTCGTGGGCTTATTCCCACGAGCAGTACTTC CASSLSWAYSHEQYF
NA TRBJ1-1 NA TRBV18 TGTGCCAGCTCATTATGGACGGGGGGGGATCCTGAAGCTTTCTTT CASSLWTGGDPEAFF
NA TRBJ2-3 NA TRBV2 TGTGCCAGCAGTGGGCGGAAGAGCACAGATACGCAGTATTTT CASSGRKSTDTQYF
once TRBJ2-7 NA TRBV19 TGTGCCAGTAGTGCCGGTTCCTACGAGCAGTACTTC CASSAGSYEQYF
NA TRBJ2-3 TRBD1 TRBV9 TGTGCCAGCAGCTTTGACAGGGACACAGATACGCAGTATTTT CASSFDRDTDTQYF
few TRBJ2-2 NA TRBV9 TGTGCCAGCAGCGTAGACGTAAGCGGGGAGCTGTTTTTT CASSVDVSGELFF
once TRBJ1-2 NA TRBV9 TGTGCCAGCAGCGGCAGGGACTATGGCTACACCTTC CASSGRDYGYTF
NA TRBJ2-1 NA TRBV5-1 TGCGCCAGCAACCTCTCCCCCGGGGATGAGCAGTTCTTC CASNLSPGDEQFF
NA TRBJ2-2 NA TRBV11-3 TGTGCCAGCAGCTTGTACACCGGGGAGCTGTTTTTT CASSLYTGELFF
NA TRBJ2-1 TRBD2 TRBV5-1 TGCGCCAGCAGCTCACTAGCGGGAGGGCCGAGTGAGCAGTTCTTC CASSSLAGGPSEQFF
NA TRBJ1-3 NA TRBV30 TGTGCCTGGAACATACTCTCTGGAAACACCATATATTTT CAWNILSGNTIYF
NA TRBJ1-1 NA TRBV7-9 TGTGCCAGCAGCTTAGCGGGGCTGGGAGCTTTCTTT CASSLAGLGAFF
few TRBJ2-1 NA TRBV6-5 TGTGCCAGCAGCCCCGGGACTCCTAACAACAATGAGCAGTTCTTC CASSPGTPNNNEQFF
NA TRBJ1-6 NA TRBV12-3/TRBV12-4 TGTGCCAGCAGTTCCGCCTATAATTCACCCCTCCACTTT CASSSAYNSPLHF
NA TRBJ1-5 TRBD1 TRBV14 TGTGCCAGCAGCCAAGATGGGACAGACATCAATCAGCCCCAGCATTTT CASSQDGTDINQPQHF
NA TRBJ1-5 TRBD1 TRBV7-2 TGTGCCAGCAGCCCCCACAGGGGGCCTCTCAATCAGCCCCAGCATTTT CASSPHRGPLNQPQHF
NA TRBJ2-2 TRBD2 TRBV19 TGTGCCAGTAGTATAAGGCTAGCGGGAGTGCGGACCGGGGAGCTGTTTTTT CASSIRLAGVRTGELFF
NA TRBJ2-1 TRBD2 TRBV7-6 TGTGCCAGCAGCTTAGCGCTAAACCTAGCGGGAGGGCCCAATGAGCAGTTCTTC CASSLALNLAGGPNEQFF
NA TRBJ2-1 TRBD1 TRBV28 TGTGCCAGCATCGACAGGGTACATGAGCAGTTCTTC CASIDRVHEQFF
once TRBJ2-1 NA TRBV7-9 TGTGCCAGCAGCTTAGAGGTCTACAATGAGCAGTTCTTC CASSLEVYNEQFF
NA TRBJ1-1 NA TRBV4-2 TGTGCCAGCAGCCAAGAGCCGCGGTGGAGGAACACTGAAGCTTTCTTT CASSQEPRWRNTEAFF
NA TRBJ2-7 TRBD1 TRBV7-2 TGTGCCAGCAGCATAACAGGGGGCCGTAGCTCCTACGAGCAGTACTTC CASSITGGRSSYEQYF
NA TRBJ2-1 TRBD2 TRBV7-2 TGTGCCAGCAGCTTAGCGGGAGGGCCCTACAATGAGCAGTTCTTC CASSLAGGPYNEQFF
NA TRBJ1-5 NA TRBV19 TGTGCCAGTAGTGATCAGCCCCAGCATTTT CASSDQPQHF
NA TRBJ1-1 NA TRBV19 TGTGCCAGTAGTATAGATGGGGGTGGTATCAACACTGAAGCTTTCTTT CASSIDGGGINTEAFF
NA TRBJ2-2 NA TRBV11-3 TGTGCCAGCAGCTTCAGGGACACCGGGGAGCTGTTTTTT CASSFRDTGELFF